Shown below are 8 T cell receptor beta chains from a single sample sequenced in a study of T cells in Graves' hyperthyroidism and ophthalmopathy. RNA transcripts yielded amplified TCR beta CDR3 regions. When the TCR CDR3 underwent first-round RT-PCR, the HTBI primer set was used. A single record per CDR3 protein comes from TCRdb applying MiXCR to the multiplex PCR reads. Among fewer than 800,000 distinct CDR3 sequences listed, over 15% were seen once. The sample comprised blood. These receptors all come from a man aged 18 to 30 with Graves' hyperthyroidism.

The CDR3 sequence: CASSPHYSGSSYNEQFF. CDR3 nucleotide sequence: TGCGCCAGCAGCCCCCACTATAGCGGGAGCTCCTACAATGAGCAGTTCTTC. The chain is built from TRBV5-1 and TRBJ2-1, with 9 positions matching TRBD2. The CDR3 is made up of 17 amino acids. CDR1 is SGHRS, CDR2 YFSETQ, per germline. V gave up 4 bases and J gave up 0 bases; unmatched junction bases: 8.

Here the CDR3 reads CAVGGFYNEQFF. CDR3 DNA: TGTGCTGTGGGCGGATTTTACAATGAGCAGTTCTTC. V gene TRBV28 combines with J gene TRBJ2-1; D remains unclear. The CDR3 extends over 12 amino acids. CDR1 is MDHEN, CDR2 SYDVKM, per germline.

This clonotype occurred many times. The gene calls are TRBV29-1 and TRBJ2-3; 12 bases fit TRBD2. The CDR3 sequence is 13 residues long. The trim removed 3 bases at V and 7 bases at J, leaving 2 bases unmatched. Germline V lookup: CDR1 SQVTM, CDR2 ANQGSEA. CDR3 coding DNA: TGCAGCGTTGAGACTAGCGGGAGTAATACGCAGTATTTT. Amino acid sequence: CSVETSGSNTQYF.

This clonotype was recorded a few times. The V call is TRBV2, the J call TRBJ1-5; D unclear. CDR3 length equals 13 residues. The V gene's germline CDR1 is SNHLY and CDR2 FYNNEI. The V gene lost 8 bases and the J gene lost 1 base, with 9 bases spanning the gap. The CDR3 sequence is CASVAESNQPQHF. The CDR3 coding sequence is TGTGCCAGCGTTGCAGAGAGCAATCAGCCCCAGCATTTT.

This clonotype was observed a single time. The chain links TRBV20-1 to TRBJ1-2, with D uncertain. Trimming removed 5 bases from V and 6 bases from J, with 25 bases in between. Germline V CDR1 and CDR2: DFQATT, SNEGSKA (reference sequence). The length of the CDR3 is 16 residues. CDR3 region: CSARKPPGLGGDGYTF. DNA for the CDR3: TGCAGTGCTCGAAAACCACCGGGCCTCGGTGGGGATGGCTACACCTTC.

The chain joins TRBV6-2 or TRBV6-3 to TRBJ2-3; TRBD2 agrees at 7 bases. The V gene end was trimmed by 0 bases and the J gene end by 0 bases; junction bases not matched to a gene: 0. In germline, CDR1 is MNHEY, CDR2 SVGEGT. The CDR3 sequence is 15 residues long. The CDR3 is CASSYSGGSTDTQYF. The CDR3 DNA reads TGTGCCAGCAGTTACTCCGGGGGGAGCACAGATACGCAGTATTTT.

This clonotype was seen ten or more times. The chain joins TRBV2 to TRBJ2-1; TRBD2 matches at 9 bases. With 0 bases clipped from V and 5 bases from J, the junction kept 2 bases outside the gene matches. The length of the CDR3 is 15 residues. Germline values: CDR1 SNHLY, CDR2 FYNNEI. As DNA, the CDR3 is TGTGCCAGCAGTGAAGCGGGGACTAGCCACAATGAGCAGTTCTTC. Translated: CASSEAGTSHNEQFF.

V and J are TRBV12-3 or TRBV12-4 and TRBJ2-3, with a tentative D call TRBD2 (6 bases). V shed 5 bases and J shed 3 bases, with 15 bases lying between them. The CDR3 length is 15 residues. CDR3 coding DNA: TGTGCCAGCAGTCGCTATAGCGGAGTTACAGATACGCAGTATTTT. This codes for CASSRYSGVTDTQYF.